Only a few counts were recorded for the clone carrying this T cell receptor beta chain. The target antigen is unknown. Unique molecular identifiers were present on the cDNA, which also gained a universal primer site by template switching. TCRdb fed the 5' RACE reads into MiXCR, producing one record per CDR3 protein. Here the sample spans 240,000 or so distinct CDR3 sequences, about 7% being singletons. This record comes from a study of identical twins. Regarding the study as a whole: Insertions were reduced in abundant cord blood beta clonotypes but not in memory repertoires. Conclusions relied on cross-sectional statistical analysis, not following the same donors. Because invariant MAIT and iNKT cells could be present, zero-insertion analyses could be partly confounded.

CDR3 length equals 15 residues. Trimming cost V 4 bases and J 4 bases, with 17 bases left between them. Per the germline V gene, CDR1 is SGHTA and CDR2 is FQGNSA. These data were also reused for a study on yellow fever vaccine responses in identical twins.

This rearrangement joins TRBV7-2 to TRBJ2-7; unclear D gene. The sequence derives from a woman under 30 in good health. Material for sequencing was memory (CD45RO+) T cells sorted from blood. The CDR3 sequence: CASSSRWGTQYEQYF. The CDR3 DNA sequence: TGTGCCAGCAGCTCCCGTTGGGGTACCCAATACGAGCAGTACTTC.